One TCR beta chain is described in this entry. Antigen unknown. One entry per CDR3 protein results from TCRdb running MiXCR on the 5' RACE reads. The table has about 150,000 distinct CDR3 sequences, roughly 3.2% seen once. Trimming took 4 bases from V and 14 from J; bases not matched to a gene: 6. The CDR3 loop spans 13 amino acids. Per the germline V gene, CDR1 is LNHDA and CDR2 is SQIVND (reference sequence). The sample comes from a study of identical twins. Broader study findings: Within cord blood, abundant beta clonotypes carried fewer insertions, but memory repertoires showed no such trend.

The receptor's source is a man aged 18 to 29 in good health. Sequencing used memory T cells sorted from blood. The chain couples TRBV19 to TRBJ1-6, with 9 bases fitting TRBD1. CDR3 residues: CASSKGQGWTLHF. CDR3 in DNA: TGTGCCAGTAGTAAGGGACAGGGATGGACCCTCCACTTT.